This TCR beta chain was observed in a study of cytomegalovirus exposure and HLA in healthy donors. Overall study findings and caveats: One variant, a missense change in DCLRE1C, was linked in a later analysis to TCR beta V- and J-gene trimming. The study listed roughly 150 cytomegalovirus-associated TCR beta chains.

The study ran its PCR with 60 Vbeta and 13 Jbeta primers. In the source study's methods: Approximately 86 million unique TCR beta chains, 9.5 million to 14 million shared, were counted in a later analysis. TCRdb's copy holds only in-frame clones and misses some; the assay was immunoSEQ multiplex PCR. D and trimming come from the DNA, and the V and J calls and clone size come from that table. The sample records about 140,000 clones, around 80% being singletons. V lost 2 bases, J lost 0 bases, and 5 bases lay in between. Germline V gene lookup returns CDR1 SGDLS and CDR2 YYNGEE. The CDR3 runs 13 residues. Comment on this clone: Its antigen is not identified.

Sequencing used PBMCs. The source of this sequence is a man aged 35-49 years in good health and CMV-seronegative. This chain joins TRBV9 and TRBJ1-1, with no clear D. As DNA, the CDR3 is TGTGCCAGCAGCGTTCTAATGAACACTGAAGCTTTCTTT. It specifies CASSVLMNTEAFF.